Below are 2 T cell receptor beta chains sequenced from a single sample in a study of identical twins. TCRdb itself ran the 5' RACE reads through MiXCR, one entry per CDR3 protein. Found here are 700,000 or so distinct CDR3 sequences, 8.6% of them singletons; the top ten hold approximately 0.96%. The same data also went into a second study, on yellow fever vaccine responses in identical twins.

Sequencing was performed on PBMCs. These receptors all come from a woman in her late teens or twenties in good health.

This clonotype was counted a few times. The chain joins TRBV28 to TRBJ2-7; D gene ambiguous. V was trimmed by 4 bases and J by 5 bases, leaving 12 bases between them. This CDR3 has 13 amino acids. Looked up from germline, CDR1 is MDHEN and CDR2 is SYDVKM. The chain's CDR3 is CASSYPSGHEQYF. The CDR3 DNA follows: TGTGCCAGCAGTTACCCGTCGGGCCACGAGCAGTACTTC.

This clonotype was counted many times. The rearrangement uses TRBV15 and TRBJ2-2; D unclear. V dropped 3 bases and J dropped 3 bases, with 8 bases sitting between them. Germline V gene sequence: CDR1 LNHNV, CDR2 YYDKDF (reference sequence). This CDR3 is 14 amino acids long. The CDR3 loop reads CATSRRSDTGELFF. The CDR3 coding sequence is TGTGCCACCAGCAGGAGGTCTGACACCGGGGAGCTGTTTTTT.